Following are 26 T cell receptor beta chains from one sample sequenced in a study of metastatic and nonmetastatic thyroid tumors. TCRdb re-called the PCR reads via MiXCR. The repertoire has about 32,000 clones, 20% to 25% of them found once; the top ten carry 9.2%. All patients were treatment-naive before thyroid surgery. Sequencing was done on a sample of blood. These receptors were taken from a female donor with papillary thyroid cancer or a benign thyroid nodule (not recorded which). Some clones in this sample may be carry-over from other donors' samples.

This clone was found once. The chain has TRBV11-3 and TRBJ2-5; a weak D match, TRBD2 (6 bases). The germline V gene has CDR1 SGHNT and CDR2 YENEEA. V was clipped by 1 base and J by 2 bases, with 11 bases between them. CDR3 length: 15 amino acids. The DNA of the CDR3 is TGTGCCAGCAGCTTAGGGTTAGCGGCACAAGAGACCCAGTACTTC. Amino acid sequence: CASSLGLAAQETQYF.

This rearrangement joins TRBV19 to TRBJ2-3; 8 bases align to TRBD1. Germline CDR1 and CDR2: LNHDA and SQIVND (reference sequence). This CDR3 has 15 residues. Trimming removed 4 bases from V and 14 bases from J; junction bases left unmatched: 17. The CDR3 spells CASSTGQVNSLSLYF. In DNA form, the CDR3 reads TGTGCCAGTAGTACGGGACAGGTAAATAGCCTTAGCCTGTATTTT.

This clone was picked up many times. V is TRBV20-1 and J is TRBJ2-6; maybe TRBD2 (6 bases). Germline loops: CDR1 DFQATT, CDR2 SNEGSKA (reference sequence). V was cut by 3 bases and J by 1 base, with 10 bases left in between. The CDR3 contains 15 residues. The CDR3 reads CSAREGLSGANVLTF. The CDR3 coding sequence is TGCAGTGCTAGGGAGGGTTTATCTGGGGCCAACGTCCTGACTTTC.

This clone showed up many times. V and J are TRBV2 and TRBJ2-1; D is ambiguous. CDR3 length equals 15 residues. The V and J ends lost 9 bases and 7 bases respectively, with 22 bases between them. Per germline, CDR1 SNHLY and CDR2 FYNNEI. The CDR3 DNA sequence: TGTGCCAGTGAGAGAAACAGCGCCTCCCCTAATGAGCAGTTCTTC. Translated, it gives CASERNSASPNEQFF.

This clone was picked up one time. The chain combines TRBV7-3 with TRBJ2-5; 8 bases line up with TRBD2. There are 14 residues in the CDR3. Per the germline V gene, CDR1 is SGHTA and CDR2 is FQGTGA. Trimming removed 8 bases from V and 9 bases from J; junction bases left unmatched: 14. The CDR3 is CASLRGGLGDSQYF. The CDR3 nucleotides read TGTGCCAGCTTACGGGGGGGCCTCGGGGATTCCCAGTACTTC.

The sample holds many counts of this clone. This rearrangement joins TRBV5-1 to TRBJ1-1, with D unclear. CDR1 SGHRS and CDR2 YFSETQ come from the germline V gene. The length of the CDR3 is 13 residues. V gave up 3 bases and J gave up 2 bases, with 8 bases separating them. For the CDR3, the DNA is TGCGCCAGCAGCTCCTATGAAAACACTGAAGCTTTCTTT. It specifies CASSSYENTEAFF. Full variable domain (rest looked up from reference TRBV5-1 and TRBJ1-1): KAGVTQTPRYLIKTRGQQVTLSCSPISGHRSVSWYQQTPGQGLQFLFEYFSETQRNKGNFPGRFSGRQFSNSRSEMNVSTLELGDSALYLCASSSYENTEAFFGQGTRLTVV.

This clone has at least ten counts. The genes are TRBV20-1 and TRBJ1-2, with a possible D match to TRBD1 (5 bases). The CDR3 contains 14 residues. Germline V gene lookup returns CDR1 DFQATT and CDR2 SNEGSKA (reference sequence). The germline V and J ends were trimmed by 4 bases and 4 bases, with 16 bases remaining between them. DNA of the CDR3: TGCAGTGCTAAAAGAAGAGGGGCCCTCTATGGCTACACCTTC. Residues: CSAKRRGALYGYTF.

This clone was observed at least ten times. This chain joins TRBV2 and TRBJ2-3; TRBD2 is a possible D gene (5 bases). Germline loops: CDR1 SNHLY, CDR2 FYNNEI. This CDR3 contains 14 residues. Trimming removed 5 bases at V and 6 bases at J, with 15 bases between. The CDR3: CASSSNPGMDTQYF. The CDR3 coding sequence is TGTGCCAGCAGTTCGAACCCCGGGATGGATACGCAGTATTTT.

Of note for this clone: One end of the junction fails to match germline, which may point to a read error. The J gene is TRBJ2-7, the V gene TRBV5-6; 8 positions agree with TRBD2. The CDR3 runs to 15 residues. Germline assignment: CDR1 SGHDT and CDR2 YYEEEE. The CDR3 protein is CASRFFTGGPSEQYF. In DNA, the CDR3 is TGTGCCAGCCGCTTCTTCACGGGAGGGCCCTCCGAGCAGTACTTC.

A word on this clone: Other nucleotide sequences in the sample specify the same CDR3. The rearrangement links TRBV4-1 to TRBJ2-7; D is possibly TRBD1 (5 bases). V lost 4 bases and J lost 2, with 15 bases in between. The germline gives CDR1 MGHRA, CDR2 YSYEKL. This CDR3 is 15 amino acids long. The CDR3 here is CASSLLDTATYEQYF. DNA for the CDR3: TGCGCCAGCAGCCTCTTGGACACAGCTACCTACGAGCAGTACTTC.

The chain carries TRBV4-1 and TRBJ2-3, with D perhaps TRBD2 (7 bases). V dropped 8 bases and J dropped 2 bases, with 14 bases sitting between them. CDR1 MGHRA and CDR2 YSYEKL come from the germline V gene. The CDR3 spans 14 residues. The CDR3 protein is CASRRGGHTDTQYF. In nucleotides, the CDR3 is TGCGCCAGCCGCCGCGGGGGACACACAGATACGCAGTATTTT.

V gene TRBV10-3 combines with J gene TRBJ2-2; D could derive from TRBD1 or TRBD2 (5 bases each). V lost 6 bases, J lost 1 base, and 9 bases lay in between. CDR1 is ENHRY, CDR2 SYGVKD, per germline. CDR3 size: 14 residues. The CDR3 sequence is CAIRRGENTGELFF. CDR3 DNA sequence: TGTGCCATCAGGAGGGGCGAGAACACCGGGGAGCTGTTTTTT.

The gene calls are TRBV20-1 and TRBJ2-7, with D possibly matching TRBD2 (6 bases). CDR1 is DFQATT, CDR2 SNEGSKA, per germline (reference sequence). CDR3 length: 13 amino acids. The V and J ends lost 6 bases and 2 bases respectively, with 14 bases between them. The DNA for the CDR3 is TGCAGTGCAGCTACCGGGGAGGCCTACGAGCAGTACTTC. Translation gives CSAATGEAYEQYF.

This clone was observed many times. This chain joins TRBV5-4 and TRBJ2-5, with D unresolved. The CDR3 runs 15 residues. CDR1 and CDR2 from the germline V gene are SGHNT and YYREEE (reference sequence). Trimming pared 4 bases from V and 1 base from J, leaving 14 bases between. The CDR3 reads CASSPPRRSQETQYF. The CDR3, as DNA: TGTGCCAGCAGCCCCCCCAGGCGTTCCCAAGAGACCCAGTACTTC.

This chain connects TRBV30 to TRBJ2-7, with D perhaps matching TRBD1 or TRBD2 (5 bases each). The V and J ends lost 5 bases and 4 bases respectively, with 18 bases between them. Germline V gene lookup returns CDR1 GTSNPN and CDR2 SVGIG (reference sequence). The CDR3 loop spans 14 amino acids. CDR3 in DNA: TGTGCCTGGGAGGGGCGGGCGGTACGATACGAGCAGTACTTC. This sequence encodes CAWEGRAVRYEQYF.

The chain combines TRBV11-1 with TRBJ2-7; 12 nucleotides align to TRBD2. The CDR3 contains 15 residues. Germline values: CDR1 SGHAT, CDR2 FQDESV (reference sequence). V dropped 5 bases and J dropped 4; count of bases not matched to a gene: 6. The CDR3 region is CASSPRLAGAYEQYF. In DNA form, the CDR3 reads TGTGCCAGCAGCCCTAGACTAGCGGGAGCTTACGAGCAGTACTTC.

The V gene is TRBV20-1, the J gene TRBJ1-5, with no clear D. The ends were cut back, 3 bases at V and 9 bases at J, with 21 bases in the middle. Germline V lookup: CDR1 DFQATT, CDR2 SNEGSKA (reference sequence). The CDR3 length is 15 residues. CDR3 in DNA: TGCAGTGCTAGTTACTCAACCGAGGGCTGGTCGCCCCAGCATTTT. This encodes CSASYSTEGWSPQHF.

In its sample, this clone was seen once. This sequence joins TRBV9 and TRBJ2-7, with D perhaps matching TRBD2 (5 bases). From germline, CDR1 is SGDLS and CDR2 YYNGEE. With 0 bases removed from V and 0 bases from J, the gap between germline ends came to 13 bases. This CDR3 contains 16 residues. In DNA, the CDR3 is TGTGCCAGCAGCGTAGGGTTTAGTGACTACTCCTACGAGCAGTACTTC. The encoded protein is CASSVGFSDYSYEQYF. Complete variable domain (other parts from reference TRBV9 and TRBJ2-7): DSGVTQTPKHLITATGQRVTLRCSPRSGDLSVYWYQQSLDQGLQFLIQYYNGEERAKGNILERFSAQQFPDLHSELNLSSLELGDSALYFCASSVGFSDYSYEQYFGPGTRLTVT.

Worth noting for this clone: Likely a read error: the CDR3 ends without its conserved phenylalanine or tryptophan. The DNA is omitted, as the CDR3 cannot be located on it reliably, and the CDR3 follows TCRdb's listing. The J gene is TRBJ2-7, the V gene TRBV20-1; the table's D call of TRBD1 was not tested on the DNA. The CDR3 length equals 14 residues, ends included. From germline, CDR1 is DFQATT and CDR2 SNEGSKA (reference sequence). CDR3 in amino acids: CSARGGGNSDEEYL.

This clone has ten or more counts. This chain's CDR3 is CASSEAGGLYNEQFF. The DNA of the CDR3 is TGTGCCAGCAGCGAAGCGGGAGGGCTCTACAATGAGCAGTTCTTC. The chain combines TRBV9 with TRBJ2-1; 10 bases align to TRBD2. The germline CDR1 and CDR2 sequences are SGDLS and YYNGEE. There are 15 residues in the CDR3. Unmatched junction bases numbered 3, after V lost 3 bases and J lost 3 bases.

This clone was counted many times. This chain joins TRBV24-1 and TRBJ2-1; 7 bases match TRBD1. The CDR3 is 14 amino acids. Germline-derived CDR1 and CDR2 are KGHDR and SFDVKD. V lost 4 bases, J lost 8 bases, and 7 bases stayed unmatched. In nucleotides, the CDR3 is TGTGCCACCAGTGAACCACAGGGGAACGATGAGCAGTTCTTC. It encodes CATSEPQGNDEQFF.

This clone was detected many times. The V gene is TRBV25-1, the J gene TRBJ2-1; D gene ambiguous. CDR3 length equals 12 residues. Per germline, CDR1 MGHDK and CDR2 SYGVNS. The V end was cut by 8 bases, the J end by 1 base, with 6 bases between. Here the CDR3 reads CASGISYNEQFF. In nucleotides, the CDR3 is TGTGCCAGCGGGATATCCTACAATGAGCAGTTCTTC. Using reference TRBV25-1 and TRBJ2-1 for the parts outside the CDR3, the full variable domain is EADIYQTPRYLVIGTGKKITLECSQTMGHDKMYWYQQDPGMELHLIHYSYGVNSTEKGDLSSESTVSRIRTEHFPLTLESARPSHTSQYLCASGISYNEQFFGPGTRLTVL.

This clone was seen repeatedly, ten times or more. The V call is TRBV2, the J call TRBJ2-5; 11 bases map to TRBD1. This CDR3 comprises 14 residues. In germline, CDR1 is SNHLY, CDR2 FYNNEI. The J segment lost 5 bases and the V segment lost 6 bases, leaving 5 bases of the junction unmatched. The CDR3 nucleotides read TGTGCCAGCAGGGAGGACAGGGGGCGTGAGACCCAGTACTTC. As protein: CASREDRGRETQYF.

This clone has at least ten counts. The chain has TRBV5-4 and TRBJ2-3, with 12 bases aligning to TRBD2. Germline CDR1 and CDR2: SGHNT and YYREEE (reference sequence). Trimming took 5 bases from V and 5 from J; bases not matched to a gene: 3. This CDR3 has 14 residues. The DNA of the CDR3 is TGTGCCAGCAGAGGACTAGCGGGAAAAGATACGCAGTATTTT. It codes for CASRGLAGKDTQYF.

This clone has at least ten counts. J is TRBJ1-4 and V is TRBV28; D unresolved. The V gene lost 5 bases and the J gene lost 8 bases, with 15 bases spanning the gap. Germline loops: CDR1 MDHEN, CDR2 SYDVKM. This CDR3 contains 14 residues. The CDR3 region is CASSIRVRREKLFF. In DNA form, the CDR3 reads TGTGCCAGCAGTATCCGGGTCCGGCGGGAAAAACTGTTTTTT.

This clone was detected once. This rearrangement joins TRBV7-3 to TRBJ1-1, with D tentatively TRBD1 (6 bases). The CDR3 runs 14 residues. V lost 5 bases, J lost 7 bases, and 17 bases lay in between. The germline gives CDR1 SGHTA, CDR2 FQGTGA. CDR3 sequence reads: CASSVQQGGGEAFF. As DNA, the CDR3 is TGTGCCAGCAGCGTTCAACAGGGTGGAGGTGAAGCTTTCTTT.